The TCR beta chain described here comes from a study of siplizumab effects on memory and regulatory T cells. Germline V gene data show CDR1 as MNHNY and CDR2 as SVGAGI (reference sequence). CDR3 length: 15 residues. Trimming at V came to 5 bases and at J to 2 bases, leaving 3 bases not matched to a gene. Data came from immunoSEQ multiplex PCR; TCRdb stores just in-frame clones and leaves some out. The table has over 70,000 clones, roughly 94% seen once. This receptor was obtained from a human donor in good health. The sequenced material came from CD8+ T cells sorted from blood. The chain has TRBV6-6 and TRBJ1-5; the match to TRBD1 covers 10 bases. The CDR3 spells CASSMTGGGNQPQHF. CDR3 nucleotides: TGTGCCAGCAGTATGACAGGGGGCGGCAATCAGCCCCAGCATTTT.